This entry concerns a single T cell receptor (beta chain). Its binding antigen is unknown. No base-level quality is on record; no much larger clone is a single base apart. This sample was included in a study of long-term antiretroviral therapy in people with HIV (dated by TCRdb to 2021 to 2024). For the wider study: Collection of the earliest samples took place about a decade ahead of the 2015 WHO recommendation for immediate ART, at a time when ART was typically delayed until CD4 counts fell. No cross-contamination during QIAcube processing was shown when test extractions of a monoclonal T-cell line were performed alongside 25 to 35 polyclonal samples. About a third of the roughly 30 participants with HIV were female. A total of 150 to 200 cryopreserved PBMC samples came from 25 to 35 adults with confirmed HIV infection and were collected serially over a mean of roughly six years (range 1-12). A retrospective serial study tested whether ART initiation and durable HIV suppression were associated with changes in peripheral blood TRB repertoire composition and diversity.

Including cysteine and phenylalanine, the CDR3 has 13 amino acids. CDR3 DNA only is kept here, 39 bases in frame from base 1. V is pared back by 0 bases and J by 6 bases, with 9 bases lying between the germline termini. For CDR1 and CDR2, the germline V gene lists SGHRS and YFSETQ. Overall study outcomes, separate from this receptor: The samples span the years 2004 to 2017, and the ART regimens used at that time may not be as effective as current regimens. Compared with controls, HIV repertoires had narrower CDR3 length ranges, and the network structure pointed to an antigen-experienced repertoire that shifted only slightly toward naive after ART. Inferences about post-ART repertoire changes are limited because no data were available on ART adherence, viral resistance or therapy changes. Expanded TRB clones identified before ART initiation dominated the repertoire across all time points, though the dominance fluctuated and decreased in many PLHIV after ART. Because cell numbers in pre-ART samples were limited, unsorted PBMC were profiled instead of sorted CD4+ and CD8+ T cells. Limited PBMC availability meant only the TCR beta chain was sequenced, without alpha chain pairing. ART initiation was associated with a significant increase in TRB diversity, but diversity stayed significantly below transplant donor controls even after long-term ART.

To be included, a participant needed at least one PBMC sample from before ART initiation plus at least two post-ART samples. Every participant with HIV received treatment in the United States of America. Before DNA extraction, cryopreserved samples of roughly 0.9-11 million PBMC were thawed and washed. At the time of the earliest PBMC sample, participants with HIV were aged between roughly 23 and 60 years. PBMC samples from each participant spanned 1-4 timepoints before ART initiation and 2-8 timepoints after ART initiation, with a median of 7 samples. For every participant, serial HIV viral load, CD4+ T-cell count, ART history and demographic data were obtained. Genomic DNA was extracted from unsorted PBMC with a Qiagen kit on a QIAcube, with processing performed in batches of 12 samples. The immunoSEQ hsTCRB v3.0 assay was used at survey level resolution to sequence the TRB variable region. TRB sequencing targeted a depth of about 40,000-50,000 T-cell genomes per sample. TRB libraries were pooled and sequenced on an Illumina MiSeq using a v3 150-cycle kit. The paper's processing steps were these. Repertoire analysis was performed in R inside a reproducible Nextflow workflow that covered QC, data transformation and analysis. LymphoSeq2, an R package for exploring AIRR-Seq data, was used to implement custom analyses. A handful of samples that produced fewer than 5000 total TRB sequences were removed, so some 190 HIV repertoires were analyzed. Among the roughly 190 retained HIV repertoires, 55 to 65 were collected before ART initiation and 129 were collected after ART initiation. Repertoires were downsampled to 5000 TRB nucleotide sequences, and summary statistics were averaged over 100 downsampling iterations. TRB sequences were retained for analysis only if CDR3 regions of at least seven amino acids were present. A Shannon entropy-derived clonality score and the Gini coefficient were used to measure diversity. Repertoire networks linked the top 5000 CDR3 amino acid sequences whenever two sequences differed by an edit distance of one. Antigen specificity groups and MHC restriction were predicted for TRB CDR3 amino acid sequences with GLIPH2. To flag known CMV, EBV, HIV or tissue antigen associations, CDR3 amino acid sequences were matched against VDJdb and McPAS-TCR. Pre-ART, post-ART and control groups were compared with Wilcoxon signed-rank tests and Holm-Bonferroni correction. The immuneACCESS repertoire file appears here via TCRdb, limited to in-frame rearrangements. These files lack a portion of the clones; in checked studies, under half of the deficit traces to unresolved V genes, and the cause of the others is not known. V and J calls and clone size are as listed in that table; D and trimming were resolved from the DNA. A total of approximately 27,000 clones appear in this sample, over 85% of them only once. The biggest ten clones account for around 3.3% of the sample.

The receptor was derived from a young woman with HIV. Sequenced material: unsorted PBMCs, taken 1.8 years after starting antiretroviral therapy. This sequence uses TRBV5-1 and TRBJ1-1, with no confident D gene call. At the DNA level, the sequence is TGCGCCAGCAGCTTGGGGCAGGCGGCTGAAGCTTTCTTT. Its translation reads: CASSLGQAAEAFF.